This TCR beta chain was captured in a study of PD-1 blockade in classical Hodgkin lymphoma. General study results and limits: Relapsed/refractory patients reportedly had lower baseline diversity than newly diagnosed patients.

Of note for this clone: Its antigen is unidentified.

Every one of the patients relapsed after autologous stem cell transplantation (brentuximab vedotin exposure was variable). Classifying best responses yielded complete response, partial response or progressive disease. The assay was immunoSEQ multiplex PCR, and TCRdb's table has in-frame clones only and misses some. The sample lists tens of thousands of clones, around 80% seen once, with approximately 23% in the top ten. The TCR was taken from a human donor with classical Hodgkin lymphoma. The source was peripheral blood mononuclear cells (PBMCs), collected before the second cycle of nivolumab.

As DNA, the CDR3 is TGTGCCAGCAGCAGGGACAGGTACGAGCAGTACTTC. It translates to CASSRDRYEQYF. The V and J genes are TRBV5-4 and TRBJ2-7; TRBD1 matches 8 bases. V gave up 4 bases and J gave up 4 bases; unmatched junction bases: 1. There are 12 residues in the CDR3. Looked up from germline, CDR1 is SGHNT and CDR2 is YYREEE (reference sequence).